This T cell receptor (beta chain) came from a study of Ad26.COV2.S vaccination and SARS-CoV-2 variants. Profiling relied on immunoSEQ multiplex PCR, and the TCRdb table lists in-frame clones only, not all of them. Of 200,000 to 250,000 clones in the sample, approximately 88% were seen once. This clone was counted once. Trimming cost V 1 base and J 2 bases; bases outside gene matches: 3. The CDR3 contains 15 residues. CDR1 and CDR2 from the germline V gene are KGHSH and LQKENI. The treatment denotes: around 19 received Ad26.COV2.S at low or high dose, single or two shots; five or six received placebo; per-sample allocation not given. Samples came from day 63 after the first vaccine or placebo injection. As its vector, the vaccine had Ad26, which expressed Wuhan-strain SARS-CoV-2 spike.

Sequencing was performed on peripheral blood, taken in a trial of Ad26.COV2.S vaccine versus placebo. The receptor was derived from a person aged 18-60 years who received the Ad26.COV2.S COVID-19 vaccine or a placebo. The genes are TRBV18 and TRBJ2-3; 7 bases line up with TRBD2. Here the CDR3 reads CASSPLGGITDTQYF. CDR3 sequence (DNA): TGTGCCAGCTCACCACTCGGGGGGATCACAGATACGCAGTATTTT.